This T cell receptor beta chain was documented in a study of OX40 agonist ivuxolimab in advanced cancers. Sequencing used immunoSEQ multiplex PCR; TCRdb keeps in-frame clones, though not all of them. The table has about 40,000 clones, less than 85% seen once. V shed 1 base and J shed 5 bases, with 9 bases lying between them. Per the germline V gene, CDR1 is SGHRS and CDR2 is YFSETQ. CDR3 length: 13 amino acids. This specimen was CD4+ or CD8+ T cells sorted from blood, taken in a trial of the OX40 agonist ivuxolimab. V gene TRBV5-1 combines with J gene TRBJ2-5; the D gene is possibly TRBD1 (5 bases). The sequence came from an adult with an advanced solid tumor such as melanoma, head and neck, liver or kidney cancer. The DNA of the CDR3 is TGCGCCAGCAGCTTGCAGGGCTCGGAGACCCAGTACTTC. Its translation: CASSLQGSETQYF.